This T cell receptor (beta chain) stems from a study of pediatric ulcerative colitis. Study-wide results and limits: Blood-rectal clonal overlap within each person was significantly higher in ulcerative colitis patients than controls.

Comments on this clone: No antigen is known for it.

The diagnostic colonoscopy in ulcerative colitis patients preceded any immunosuppressive treatment. The assay was run at survey level. Samples were sequenced at Survey level, maximum 500,000 reads. The repertoire was sequenced with immunoSEQ multiplex PCR; TCRdb's copy has only in-frame clones and lacks some. The table lists approximately 32,000 clones, about four fifths of them singletons. Trimming left V 4 bases short and J 8 bases short, with 18 bases between. Germline assignment: CDR1 SGHVS and CDR2 FQNEAQ. This CDR3 has 15 amino acids. The source is a boy between 10 and 17 years old with severe ulcerative colitis. The sequencing sample was made of blood. The gene calls are TRBV7-8 and TRBJ2-1; D is undetermined. The CDR3 reads CASSSDLGPVDEQFF. The CDR3 DNA follows: TGTGCCAGCAGCTCTGATCTTGGACCCGTCGATGAGCAGTTCTTC.